A selection of T cell receptor beta chains follows, all from one sample in a study of radiotherapy plus CTLA-4 blockade in lung cancer. Assay used: immunoSEQ multiplex PCR; TCRdb lists only in-frame clones, some missing. This repertoire shows 30,000 to 35,000 clones, 81% found once; its top ten account for around 25%. The specimen was peripheral blood, collected from a patient treated with radiotherapy plus ipilimumab. The receptors stem from a human donor with non-small cell lung cancer that progressed on radiotherapy plus ipilimumab. The CDR3 runs from the conserved cysteine through the conserved F or W. D genes are given only for firm matches. Expanded clones get a size class; other rows say once, few or many, or leave the size out.

V gene	D gene	clone size	J gene	CDR3 protein	CDR3 DNA
TRBV11-2	NA	NA	TRBJ1-2	CASSAGAGYGYTF	TGTGCCAGCAGCGCAGGGGCAGGCTATGGCTACACCTTC
TRBV19	NA	once	TRBJ2-1	CASTPVGSSYNEQFF	TGTGCCAGTACCCCGGTTGGTAGCTCCTACAATGAGCAGTTCTTC
TRBV6-5	TRBD1	NA	TRBJ1-2	CASTPRSGGYGYTF	TGTGCCAGCACCCCCAGGTCAGGGGGCTATGGCTACACCTTC
TRBV13	NA	NA	TRBJ2-3	CASSFIGDGDTQYF	TGTGCCAGCAGCTTCATCGGGGATGGGGATACGCAGTATTTT
TRBV7-9	TRBD1	NA	TRBJ1-2	CASSPGQGAGGYTF	TGTGCCAGCAGCCCGGGACAGGGTGCTGGCGGCTACACCTTC
TRBV19	TRBD1	NA	TRBJ1-1	CASWVQGFTEAFF	TGTGCCAGTTGGGTACAGGGGTTCACTGAAGCTTTCTTT
TRBV7-9	TRBD1	NA	TRBJ1-3	CASSLGQANTIYF	TGTGCCAGCAGCTTGGGACAGGCAAACACCATATATTTT
TRBV2	NA	NA	TRBJ1-5	CASSVLQTDSQPQHF	TGTGCCAGCAGTGTGCTGCAGACCGACAGTCAGCCCCAGCATTTT
TRBV6-1	TRBD1	NA	TRBJ2-5	CATSGTGQETQYF	TGTGCCACCTCTGGGACAGGGCAAGAGACCCAGTACTTC
TRBV11-1	TRBD1	NA	TRBJ1-3	CASSLGQISGNTIYF	TGTGCCAGCAGCTTGGGACAGATCTCTGGAAACACCATATATTTT
TRBV29-1	NA	NA	TRBJ2-5	CSVGYNQETQYF	TGCAGCGTTGGGTACAACCAAGAGACCCAGTACTTC
TRBV7-9	NA	NA	TRBJ2-7	CASSSNGRDNYEQYF	TGTGCCAGCAGCTCCAACGGACGGGACAACTACGAGCAGTACTTC
TRBV27	NA	few	TRBJ2-3	CASSLRGRNTDTQYF	TGTGCCAGCAGTTTGCGGGGCCGTAACACAGATACGCAGTATTTT
TRBV7-2	NA	NA	TRBJ2-2	CASSRTNSGELFF	TGTGCCAGCAGTCGGACTAACTCCGGGGAGCTGTTTTTT
TRBV11-2	NA	NA	TRBJ2-3	CASSSWGADTQYF	TGTGCCAGCAGCTCCTGGGGCGCAGATACGCAGTATTTT
TRBV7-7	NA	NA	TRBJ2-6	CASSPHGVPQSRANVLTF	TGTGCCAGCAGCCCACATGGAGTGCCACAAAGTCGGGCCAACGTCCTGACTTTC
TRBV6-1	NA	once	TRBJ1-2	CASSTNQVYGYTF	TGTGCCAGCAGCACGAACCAGGTCTATGGCTACACCTTC